The clone carrying this T cell receptor beta chain was observed at least ten times. 5'RACE with 10-nucleotide random UMIs generated the cDNA. TCRdb reprocessed the 5' RACE reads with MiXCR, giving one entry per CDR3 protein. The data contain roughly 36,000 distinct CDR3 sequences, 7% to 8.5% of them seen just once; the ten biggest clones take up around 5%. The CDR3 is 13 residues long. Between the trimmed V and J ends, which lost 5 bases and 6 bases, there was a span of 10 bases. Germline CDR1 SGHVS, CDR2 FNYEAQ. The data belong to a study of neurological immune-mediated disorders. The rearrangement joins TRBV7-6 to TRBJ2-2; no definite D call. The receptor comes from a man aged 45-65 years in good health. Sequenced material: CD4+ T cells from blood. CDR3 in DNA: TGTGCCAGCAGCCGAGAGATGTCCGGGGAGCTGTTTTTT. Residues: CASSREMSGELFF.